Described below is a single T cell receptor (beta chain) sequence and its context. Its antigen is unknown. This sample was included in a study of regulatory T cells in long-lasting Graves disease. The time point was: persistent/refractory GD, antithyroid drugs over 5 years with positive TRAb. Extracted RNA from PBMCs served as the source of the TCR library. V lost 8 bases and J 8 bases, leaving 18 bases between the germline ends. The CDR3 spans 13 residues. Germline values: CDR1 MNHEY, CDR2 SMNVEV (reference sequence). Study findings and constraints: Patients with persistent Graves' had lower TCR diversity than newly diagnosed patients. The study examined only peripheral blood, not thyroid tissue. Whereas new patients shared roughly 910 public clonotypes, persistent patients shared more, at approximately 2,500.

HTBI primers from iRepertoire and Arm-PCR of CDR3 regions yielded the TCR beta libraries. TCRdb re-derived calls from the multiplex PCR reads in MiXCR, one entry per CDR3 protein. Here the sample spans about 660,000 distinct CDR3 sequences, 30% being singletons. The sequencing used peripheral blood mononuclear cells (PBMCs), collected when the disease was refractory, from a patient treated with antithyroid drugs. The sequence was obtained from a female donor with Graves disease. The chain couples TRBV27 to TRBJ1-2; D remains unclear. In nucleotides, the CDR3 is TGTGCCAGCCGAGCCGGGTCCCTCGGAGGCTACACCTTC. Translation: CASRAGSLGGYTF.